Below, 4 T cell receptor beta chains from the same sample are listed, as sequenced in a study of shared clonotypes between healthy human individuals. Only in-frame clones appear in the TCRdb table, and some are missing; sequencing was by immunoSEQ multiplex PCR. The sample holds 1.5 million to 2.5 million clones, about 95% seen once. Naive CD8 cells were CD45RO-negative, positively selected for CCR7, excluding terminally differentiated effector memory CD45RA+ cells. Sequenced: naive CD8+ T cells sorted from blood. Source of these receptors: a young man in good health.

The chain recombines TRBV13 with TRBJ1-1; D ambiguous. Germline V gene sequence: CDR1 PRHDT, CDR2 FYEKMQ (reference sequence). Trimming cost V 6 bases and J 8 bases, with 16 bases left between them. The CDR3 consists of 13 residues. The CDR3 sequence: CASRPPVAVEAFF. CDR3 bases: TGTGCCAGCAGACCCCCAGTTGCGGTGGAAGCTTTCTTT.

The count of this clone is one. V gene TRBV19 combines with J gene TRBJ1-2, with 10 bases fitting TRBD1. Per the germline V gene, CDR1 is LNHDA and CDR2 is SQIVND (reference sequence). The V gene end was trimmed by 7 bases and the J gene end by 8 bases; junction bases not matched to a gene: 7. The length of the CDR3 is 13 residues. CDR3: CASTGQGLGGYTF. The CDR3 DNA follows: TGTGCCAGTACGGGACAGGGGTTAGGGGGCTACACCTTC.

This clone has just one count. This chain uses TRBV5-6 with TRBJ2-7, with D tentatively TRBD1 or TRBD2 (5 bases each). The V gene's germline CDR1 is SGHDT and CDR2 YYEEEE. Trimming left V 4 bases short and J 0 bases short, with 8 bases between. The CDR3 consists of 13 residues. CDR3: CASSRDGSYEQYF. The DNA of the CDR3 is TGTGCCAGCAGCCGGGACGGCTCCTACGAGCAGTACTTC. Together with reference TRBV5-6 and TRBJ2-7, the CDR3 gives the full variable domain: DAGVTQSPTHLIKTRGQQVTLRCSPKSGHDTVSWYQQALGQGPQFIFQYYEEEERQRGNFPDRFSGHQFPNYSSELNVNALLLGDSALYLCASSRDGSYEQYFGPGTRLTVT.

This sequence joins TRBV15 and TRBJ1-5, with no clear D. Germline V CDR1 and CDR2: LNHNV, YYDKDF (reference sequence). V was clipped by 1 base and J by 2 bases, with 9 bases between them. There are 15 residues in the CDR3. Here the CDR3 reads CATSRVWEGNQPQHF. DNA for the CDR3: TGTGCCACCAGCAGAGTTTGGGAAGGCAATCAGCCCCAGCATTTT.